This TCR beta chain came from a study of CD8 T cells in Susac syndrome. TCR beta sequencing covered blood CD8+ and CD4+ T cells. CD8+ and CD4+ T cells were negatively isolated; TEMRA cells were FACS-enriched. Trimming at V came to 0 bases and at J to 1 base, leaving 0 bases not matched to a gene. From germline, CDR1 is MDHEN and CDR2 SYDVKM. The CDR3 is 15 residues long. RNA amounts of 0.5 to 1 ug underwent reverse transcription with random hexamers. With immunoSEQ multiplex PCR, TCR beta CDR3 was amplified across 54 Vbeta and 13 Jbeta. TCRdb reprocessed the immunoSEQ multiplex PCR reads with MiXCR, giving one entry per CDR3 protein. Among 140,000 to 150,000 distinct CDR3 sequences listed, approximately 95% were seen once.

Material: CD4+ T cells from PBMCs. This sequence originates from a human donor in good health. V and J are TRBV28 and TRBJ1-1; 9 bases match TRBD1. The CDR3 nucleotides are TGTGCCAGCAGTTTATGGGGACAGGGGAACACTGAAGCTTTCTTT. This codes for CASSLWGQGNTEAFF.